This T cell receptor (beta chain) was sequenced in a study of blood T cell repertoires in COVID-19. Study summary: Samples representing acute and convalescent COVID-19 were sourced from the United States, Italy and Spain.

The CDR3 has 14 amino acids. CDR1 SGHTA and CDR2 FQGNSA come from the germline V gene. Between the trimmed V and J ends, which lost 8 bases and 2 bases, there was a span of 12 bases. Measured with immunoSEQ multiplex PCR; TCRdb has only the in-frame clones, and not every one. The sample records about 250,000 clones, about nine tenths being singletons. The receptor was derived from a woman aged 55-70 years who had recovered from COVID-19. Sequencing was carried out using peripheral blood. The genes are TRBV7-2 and TRBJ1-4, with D hard to call. The CDR3 reads CASSSGGTNEKLFF. In DNA form, the CDR3 reads TGTGCCAGCTCCTCGGGTGGGACTAATGAAAAACTGTTTTTT.